This entry lists 22 T cell receptor beta chains sequenced from one sample in a study of T cells in tuberculosis. The assay was immunoSEQ multiplex PCR, and TCRdb's table has in-frame clones only and misses some. The table has tens of thousands of clones, 95% seen once; the top ten hold 3.6%. The sequencing sample was made of PBMCs. Source of these receptors: a donor aged 5-35 years with latent tuberculosis or without tuberculosis infection.

The chain uses TRBV18 and TRBJ1-2; TRBD1 matches at 7 bases. The germline gives CDR1 KGHSH, CDR2 LQKENI. This CDR3 contains 17 residues. V shed 4 bases, J shed 4 bases, and the junction held 15 bases outside the gene matches. The CDR3 DNA reads as TGTGCCAGCTCACTCACAAAACCGACAGGGCGAGGCTATGGCTACACCTTC. Translating gives CASSLTKPTGRGYGYTF.

V is TRBV7-2 and J is TRBJ2-7, with D perhaps TRBD1 (5 bases). The CDR3 sequence is 15 residues long. The V end was cut by 3 bases, the J end by 2 bases, with 14 bases between. CDR1 is SGHTA, CDR2 FQGNSA, per germline. The CDR3 spells CASSFQGYTTYEQYF. CDR3 nucleotides: TGTGCCAGCAGCTTCCAGGGATATACCACCTACGAGCAGTACTTC.

The rearrangement joins TRBV29-1 to TRBJ2-3; the match to TRBD1 covers 8 bases. The CDR3 consists of 15 residues. J was trimmed by 4 bases and V by 7 bases; bases with no gene match: 13. Looked up from germline, CDR1 is SQVTM and CDR2 is ANQGSEA. This CDR3 reads CSAPERQGFSDTQYF. The CDR3 DNA sequence: TGCAGCGCGCCAGAACGACAGGGGTTTTCAGATACGCAGTATTTT.

The chain recombines TRBV6-5 with TRBJ1-1, with a possible D match to TRBD1 (6 bases). V was pared by 7 bases and J by 8 bases, with 11 bases between. The germline gives CDR1 MNHEY, CDR2 SVGAGI. CDR3 length equals 11 residues. CDR3 coding DNA: TGTGCCAGCATTGGACAGTTCGAAGCTTTCTTT. It is translated as CASIGQFEAFF.

The genes are TRBV19 and TRBJ1-2; TRBD1 matches 9 bases. CDR3 length: 16 amino acids. Trimming at V came to 2 bases and at J to 4 bases, leaving 8 bases not matched to a gene. The germline CDR1 and CDR2 sequences are LNHDA and SQIVND (reference sequence). The CDR3 bases are TGTGCCAGTAGTATAAACGGACAGGGGCAAGGCTATGGCTACACCTTC. Protein: CASSINGQGQGYGYTF. Full variable domain (remainder filled in from reference TRBV19 and TRBJ1-2): DGGITQSPKYLFRKEGQNVTLSCEQNLNHDAMYWYRQDPGQGLRLIYYSQIVNDFQKGDIAEGYSVSREKKESFPLTVTSAQKNPTAFYLCASSINGQGQGYGYTFGSGTRLTVV.

The CDR3 DNA reads TGTGCCAGCAGCCTCTCAGCGGGGGGTTACGAGCAGTACTTC. Translation: CASSLSAGGYEQYF. V gene TRBV11-2 combines with J gene TRBJ2-7, with TRBD2 identical over 9 bases. This CDR3 is built from 14 residues. Germline V CDR1 and CDR2: SGHAT, FQNNGV. V dropped 5 bases and J dropped 4; count of bases not matched to a gene: 6.

The chain carries TRBV5-1 and TRBJ2-4; a weak D match, TRBD1 (5 bases). Germline V gene data show CDR1 as SGHRS and CDR2 as YFSETQ. This CDR3 comprises 17 residues. V was trimmed by 1 base and J by 1 base, leaving 15 bases between them. As DNA, the CDR3 is TGCGCCAGCAGCTTGTCGGCTAGGGGTTTGGCCAAAAACATTCAGTACTTC. Its translation is CASSLSARGLAKNIQYF.

The chain recombines TRBV6-4 with TRBJ1-1; TRBD1 might be the D (5 bases). The CDR3 extends over 13 amino acids. The germline V and J ends were trimmed by 3 bases and 4 bases, with 9 bases remaining between them. Germline lookup yields CDR1 MRHNA and CDR2 SNTAGT. The DNA for the CDR3 is TGTGCCAGCAGTGAGTCAGACAGCACTGAAGCTTTCTTT. This encodes CASSESDSTEAFF.

The chain has TRBV27 and TRBJ1-2, with 7 bases that match TRBD1. This CDR3 region has 13 residues. V lost 6 bases, J lost 4 bases, and 5 bases stayed unmatched. Germline V gene sequence: CDR1 MNHEY, CDR2 SMNVEV (reference sequence). The chain's CDR3 is CASSPGQSYGYTF. The CDR3 region has the DNA TGTGCCAGCAGCCCGGGACAGTCCTATGGCTACACCTTC.

The chain combines TRBV5-6 with TRBJ2-6; D is possibly TRBD1 (5 bases). The CDR3 length is 17 residues. Looked up from germline, CDR1 is SGHDT and CDR2 is YYEEEE. V lost 2 bases, J lost 0 bases, and 12 bases lay in between. In nucleotides, the CDR3 is TGTGCCAGCAGCTTAGGACACATTTTCTCTGGGGCCAACGTCCTGACTTTC. It yields the protein CASSLGHIFSGANVLTF.

The rearrangement uses TRBV19 and TRBJ1-5; D is unclear. Germline V CDR1 and CDR2: LNHDA, SQIVND (reference sequence). The length of the CDR3 is 16 residues. Trimming shortened V by 2 bases and J by 2 bases, and 13 bases separated the two germline ends. For the CDR3, the DNA is TGTGCCAGTAGTATATGGACGGGGTTAGGCAATCAGCCCCAGCATTTT. It is translated as CASSIWTGLGNQPQHF. The complete variable domain, with remaining parts taken from reference TRBV19 and TRBJ1-5, reads DGGITQSPKYLFRKEGQNVTLSCEQNLNHDAMYWYRQDPGQGLRLIYYSQIVNDFQKGDIAEGYSVSREKKESFPLTVTSAQKNPTAFYLCASSIWTGLGNQPQHFGDGTRLSIL.

This clone was seen once. The genes are TRBV27 and TRBJ1-1, with D possibly TRBD1 on 6 matching bases. V dropped 6 bases and J dropped 5 bases, with 10 bases sitting between them. This CDR3 contains 12 residues. Germline values: CDR1 MNHEY, CDR2 SMNVEV (reference sequence). For the CDR3, the DNA is TGTGCCAGCAGGGACAGTTGGACTGAAGCTTTCTTT. Protein sequence: CASRDSWTEAFF.

This rearrangement joins TRBV27 to TRBJ1-1; 7 nucleotides match TRBD1. The V and J ends lost 5 bases and 4 bases, in that order; junction bases with no gene match: 7. There are 14 residues in the CDR3. Looked up from germline, CDR1 is MNHEY and CDR2 is SMNVEV (reference sequence). The CDR3 loop is CASSIQTGSTEAFF. In DNA, the CDR3 is TGTGCCAGCAGTATCCAGACAGGGAGCACTGAAGCTTTCTTT.

The chain links TRBV11-3 to TRBJ2-3; D might be TRBD1 (5 bases). V lost 1 base to trimming and J lost 0 bases, with 8 bases between them. This CDR3 region has 15 residues. CDR1 SGHNT and CDR2 YENEEA come from the germline V gene. For the CDR3, the DNA is TGTGCCAGCAGCTTAGGGACAAGAAGCACAGATACGCAGTATTTT. This sequence encodes CASSLGTRSTDTQYF.

The rearrangement links TRBV6-1 to TRBJ2-7; D gene unclear. Germline CDR1 MNHNS, CDR2 SASEGT. This CDR3 contains 15 residues. The V end lost 1 base, the J end lost 2 bases, and 12 bases lay between the germline ends. The CDR3 bases are TGTGCCAGCAGTGAAGAGGTTAGAGGAGCCTACGAGCAGTACTTC. Encoded protein: CASSEEVRGAYEQYF.

This clone has just one count. This chain uses TRBV27 with TRBJ1-1; 8 nucleotides line up with TRBD1. The CDR3 loop spans 14 amino acids. Germline assignment: CDR1 MNHEY and CDR2 SMNVEV (reference sequence). V dropped 4 bases and J dropped 6; count of bases not matched to a gene: 7. CDR3 region: CASSSPGQEAEAFF. CDR3 sequence (DNA): TGTGCCAGCAGTTCGCCGGGACAGGAGGCTGAAGCTTTCTTT.

The rearrangement uses TRBV10-3 and TRBJ2-7; D is possibly TRBD2 (5 bases). V dropped 11 bases and J dropped 2 bases, with 19 bases sitting between them. This CDR3 is built from 14 residues. Germline CDR1 reads ENHRY; CDR2 reads SYGVKD. CDR3 nucleotide sequence: TGTGCCTCCAAGGGAAGGGAGAGGACCTACGAGCAGTACTTC. Its translation: CASKGRERTYEQYF.

This clone has a single count. CDR3 DNA: TGTGCCAGCAGCCAAGAGAGGGCTTCTAGCGGGGGGGTAGGGTCCTACAATGAGCAGTTCTTC. It translates to CASSQERASSGGVGSYNEQFF. The chain has TRBV4-2 and TRBJ2-1; 12 positions match TRBD2. The CDR3 runs 21 residues. Trimming removed 0 bases from V and 1 base from J; junction bases left unmatched: 13. Germline CDR1 LGHNA, CDR2 YNFKEQ.

The chain has TRBV5-1 and TRBJ1-3; 7 nucleotides match TRBD1. The trim removed 5 bases at V and 9 bases at J, leaving 5 bases unmatched. The CDR3 runs to 12 residues. Germline values: CDR1 SGHRS, CDR2 YFSETQ. The CDR3 nucleotides read TGCGCCAGCAGACACAGGGGAGGCACCATATATTTT. Amino acids: CASRHRGGTIYF.

This chain connects TRBV19 to TRBJ2-7, with TRBD1 as a possible D gene (6 bases). CDR1 LNHDA and CDR2 SQIVND come from the germline V gene (reference sequence). V lost 9 bases to trimming and J lost 0 bases, with 18 bases between them. CDR3 length: 15 residues. CDR3 loop: CASQRGAGDSYEQYF. The CDR3 DNA sequence: TGTGCCAGCCAAAGGGGCGCAGGGGACTCCTACGAGCAGTACTTC.

The chain combines TRBV18 with TRBJ1-1; 7 nucleotides match TRBD1. Germline CDR1 KGHSH, CDR2 LQKENI. This CDR3 spans 14 amino acids. V trimming: 5 bases; J trimming: 1 base; junction bases outside the gene matches: 4. The DNA for the CDR3 is TGTGCCAGCTCAAGACAGGGTCGGAACACTGAAGCTTTCTTT. Translation: CASSRQGRNTEAFF.

The sample holds one count of this clone. The CDR3 bases are TGCGCCAGCAGCCGGGCGGGCCTGGTGGTTTCACCCCTCCACTTT. Translating it yields CASSRAGLVVSPLHF. This sequence joins TRBV5-1 and TRBJ1-6; D not certain. Looked up from germline, CDR1 is SGHRS and CDR2 is YFSETQ. V lost 4 bases to trimming and J lost 9 bases, with 17 bases between them. The CDR3 totals 15 residues.